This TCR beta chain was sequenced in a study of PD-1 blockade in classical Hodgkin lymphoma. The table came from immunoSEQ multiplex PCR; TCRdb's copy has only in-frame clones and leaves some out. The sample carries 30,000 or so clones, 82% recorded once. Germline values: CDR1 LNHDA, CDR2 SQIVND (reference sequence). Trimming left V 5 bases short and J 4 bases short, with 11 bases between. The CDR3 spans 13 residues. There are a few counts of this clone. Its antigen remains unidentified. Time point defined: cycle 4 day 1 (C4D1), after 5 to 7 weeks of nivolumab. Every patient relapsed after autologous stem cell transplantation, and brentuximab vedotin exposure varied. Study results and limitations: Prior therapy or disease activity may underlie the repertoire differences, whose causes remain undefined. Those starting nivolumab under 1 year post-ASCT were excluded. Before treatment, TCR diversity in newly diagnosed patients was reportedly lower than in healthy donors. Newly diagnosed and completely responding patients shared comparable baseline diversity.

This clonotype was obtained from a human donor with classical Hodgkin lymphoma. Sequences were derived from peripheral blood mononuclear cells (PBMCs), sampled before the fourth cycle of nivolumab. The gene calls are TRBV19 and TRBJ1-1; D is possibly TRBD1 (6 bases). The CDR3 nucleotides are TGTGCCAGTAGTCGGGGGGCGGTCACTGAAGCTTTCTTT. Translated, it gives CASSRGAVTEAFF.